This T cell receptor beta chain stems from a study of blood T cell repertoires in COVID-19. Turning to the study itself: COVID-19 samples from acute and convalescent phases originated in the United States, Italy and Spain.

Authors' processing steps: Cell counts per sample came from amplifying reference gene primers. Produced via immunoSEQ multiplex PCR; TCRdb's table is partial and in-frame only. For V, J and clone size, that table is used; D and trimming come from the DNA. The data contain about 120,000 clones, roughly 70% of them seen just once; the ten biggest clones take up about 0.84%. The CDR3 spans 15 residues. Trimming shortened V by 4 bases and J by 3 bases, and 14 bases separated the two germline ends. Germline-derived CDR1 and CDR2 are SGHNT and YYREEE (reference sequence). The chain joins TRBV5-4 to TRBJ1-5, with D possibly being TRBD1 (5 bases). The origin of this receptor is a human donor with acute or convalescent COVID-19. The donor label of this sample is uncertain. The sequenced sample was peripheral blood. CDR3 loop: CASSTGGGVNQPQHF. The CDR3, as DNA: TGTGCCAGCAGCACTGGTGGAGGGGTCAATCAGCCCCAGCATTTT.